Below, 26 T cell receptor beta chains from the same sample are listed, as sequenced in a study of T cell responses to AZD1222 COVID-19 vaccine. Repertoires were generated with immunoSEQ multiplex PCR, while TCRdb's copy carries only in-frame clones and drops some. The profile shows roughly 77,000 clones, 92% of them singletons. The input for sequencing was peripheral blood, taken on day 0 of MenACWY control vaccination. The receptors come from an adult in good health.

The chain links TRBV19 to TRBJ1-3; no clear D gene. The CDR3 has 11 residues. Trimming pared 7 bases from V and 8 bases from J, leaving 9 bases between. Germline loops: CDR1 LNHDA, CDR2 SQIVND (reference sequence). The CDR3 DNA reads TGTGCCAGTATCATGAGCGACACCATATATTTT. Amino acid sequence: CASIMSDTIYF.

Written as DNA, the CDR3 is TGTGCCAGCAACGTGGGATCGGACGGGGCGGGTGAGCAGTTCTTC. Translated: CASNVGSDGAGEQFF. The V gene is TRBV5-4, the J gene TRBJ2-1; D is perhaps TRBD1 or TRBD2 (5 bases each). Trimming pared 6 bases from V and 9 bases from J, leaving 22 bases between. The CDR3 is 15 amino acids. CDR1 and CDR2 (germline): SGHNT, YYREEE (reference sequence).

V gene TRBV27 combines with J gene TRBJ1-2; D uncertain. V lost 4 bases and J 8 bases, leaving 11 bases between the germline ends. CDR3 length: 12 amino acids. Germline CDR1 is MNHEY and CDR2 is SMNVEV (reference sequence). CDR3 sequence reads: CASSSGGVGYTF. The CDR3, as DNA: TGTGCCAGCAGTTCCGGCGGGGTCGGCTACACCTTC.

V gene TRBV4-1 combines with J gene TRBJ2-2; D gene uncertain. This CDR3 region has 15 residues. Germline CDR1 and CDR2: MGHRA and YSYEKL. Trimming removed 3 bases at V and 1 base at J, with 9 bases between. CDR3 bases: TGCGCCAGCAGCCAGGAACTCAAGAACACCGGGGAGCTGTTTTTT. It encodes CASSQELKNTGELFF.

V is TRBV3-1 (or the pseudogene TRBV3-2) and J is TRBJ2-7; D gene unclear. Trimming left V 4 bases short and J 2 bases short, with 15 bases between. CDR1 LGHDT and CDR2 YNNKEL come from the germline V gene (reference sequence). This CDR3 is built from 15 residues. CDR3 amino acids: CASSLRGVQAYEQYF. The CDR3 DNA reads TGTGCCAGCAGCCTCCGAGGTGTCCAGGCCTACGAGCAGTACTTC.

Here the CDR3 DNA reads TGTGCCAGCAGTTACCGACAGAGCTACTATGGCTACACCTTC. Amino acids: CASSYRQSYYGYTF. The chain combines TRBV6-5 with TRBJ1-2; D is perhaps TRBD1 (5 bases). In germline, CDR1 is MNHEY, CDR2 SVGAGI. CDR3 length: 14 residues. Trimming left V 2 bases short and J 3 bases short, with 10 bases between.

This clone was observed a few times. The chain links TRBV6-2 or TRBV6-3 to TRBJ2-1; 12 positions match TRBD2. The CDR3 loop spans 17 amino acids. Germline CDR1 reads MNHEY; CDR2 reads SVGEGT. Germline trimming cut 3 bases from V and 6 bases from J; bases unmatched to any gene: 9. CDR3 region: CASSYLRLAGGVNEQFF. The CDR3 bases are TGTGCCAGCAGTTATCTAAGGCTAGCGGGAGGGGTCAATGAGCAGTTCTTC.

CDR3 region: CASSVGSSGVKETQYF. The CDR3 region has the DNA TGTGCCAGCAGCGTAGGATCTAGCGGGGTAAAAGAGACCCAGTACTTC. The chain employs TRBV9 and TRBJ2-5; the match to TRBD2 covers 9 bases. The CDR3 runs to 16 residues. V trimming: 0 bases; J trimming: 3 bases; junction bases outside the gene matches: 6. The germline V gene has CDR1 SGDLS and CDR2 YYNGEE. Based on the CDR3 plus reference TRBV9 and TRBJ2-5, the full variable domain is DSGVTQTPKHLITATGQRVTLRCSPRSGDLSVYWYQQSLDQGLQFLIQYYNGEERAKGNILERFSAQQFPDLHSELNLSSLELGDSALYFCASSVGSSGVKETQYFGPGTRLLVL.

The CDR3 DNA sequence: TGCGCCAGCAGCACGGGGACAGCCCACGAGCAGTACTTC. Protein sequence: CASSTGTAHEQYF. This sequence joins TRBV5-1 and TRBJ2-7; 7 bases agree with TRBD1. The CDR3 has 13 amino acids. Looked up from germline, CDR1 is SGHRS and CDR2 is YFSETQ. V shed 4 bases and J 5 bases; nucleotides not matched to a gene: 6.

This clone occurred once. This chain links TRBV20-1 with TRBJ2-1, with TRBD2 matching over 8 bases. The CDR3 spans 13 residues. Trimming at V came to 3 bases and at J to 10 bases, leaving 8 bases not matched to a gene. Germline loops: CDR1 DFQATT, CDR2 SNEGSKA (reference sequence). The CDR3 is CSASKLAGGEQFF. The DNA for the CDR3 is TGCAGTGCTAGTAAGCTAGCGGGTGGGGAGCAGTTCTTC.

The chain couples TRBV29-1 to TRBJ2-1, with D tentatively TRBD1 (5 bases). The CDR3 loop spans 11 amino acids. V lost 4 bases and J lost 10, with 11 bases in between. CDR1 and CDR2 (germline): SQVTM, ANQGSEA. CDR3 loop: CSVGYDSEQFF. The CDR3 DNA sequence: TGCAGCGTTGGCTACGACAGCGAGCAGTTCTTC.

The rearrangement uses TRBV6-5 and TRBJ2-3, with D perhaps matching TRBD1 or TRBD2 (6 bases each). The CDR3 length is 16 residues. CDR1 and CDR2 from the germline V gene are MNHEY and SVGAGI. Trimming removed 4 bases at V and 5 bases at J, with 19 bases between. CDR3 DNA sequence: TGTGCCAGCAGTTTCGGGGGCCCAGGCGCGGGAGATACGCAGTATTTT. Amino acids: CASSFGGPGAGDTQYF.

The chain carries TRBV10-3 and TRBJ1-2, with 12 bases aligning to TRBD1. Germline CDR1 reads ENHRY; CDR2 reads SYGVKD. This CDR3 has 17 residues. J gave up 7 bases and V 4 bases, and 13 bases lay outside the gene matches. CDR3 nucleotides: TGTGCCATCAGTGCGTCCGGGACAGGGGGCCAAGTTGCTGGCTACACCTTC. Residues: CAISASGTGGQVAGYTF.

The genes are TRBV5-1 and TRBJ2-6, with D hard to call. The CDR3 runs 15 residues. Trimming removed 6 bases at V and 0 bases at J, with 10 bases between. The germline V gene encodes CDR1 SGHRS and CDR2 YFSETQ. CDR3 amino acids: CASKHPSSGANVLTF. CDR3 nucleotides: TGCGCCAGCAAACACCCCAGCTCTGGGGCCAACGTCCTGACTTTC.

The chain couples TRBV18 to TRBJ1-1, with a tentative D call TRBD1 (6 bases). With 6 bases removed from V and 0 bases from J, the gap between germline ends came to 14 bases. The CDR3 totals 15 residues. The germline V gene encodes CDR1 KGHSH and CDR2 LQKENI. The CDR3 region is CASSPMDSMNTEAFF. In DNA, the CDR3 is TGTGCCAGCTCGCCTATGGACAGTATGAACACTGAAGCTTTCTTT.

The rearrangement links TRBV18 to TRBJ2-1; D unresolved. The CDR3 spans 11 residues. Trimming took 2 bases from V and 8 from J, leaving 4 bases between them. Germline V lookup: CDR1 KGHSH, CDR2 LQKENI. The CDR3 loop reads CASSPADEQFF. In nucleotides, the CDR3 is TGTGCCAGCTCACCAGCCGATGAGCAGTTCTTC.

The chain uses TRBV9 and TRBJ2-4; 10 bases map to TRBD2. The V and J ends lost 0 bases and 8 bases, in that order; junction bases with no gene match: 8. CDR3 length equals 16 residues. CDR1 SGDLS and CDR2 YYNGEE come from the germline V gene. CDR3 residues: CASSVASSGRLYIQYF. CDR3 sequence (DNA): TGTGCCAGCAGCGTAGCTTCTAGCGGGAGACTTTACATTCAGTACTTC.

This chain joins TRBV20-1 and TRBJ1-6; D is possibly TRBD1 (5 bases). Germline assignment: CDR1 DFQATT and CDR2 SNEGSKA (reference sequence). The CDR3 is 10 amino acids. V lost 6 bases to trimming and J lost 10 bases, with 7 bases between them. CDR3 loop: CSAGPSPLHF. As DNA, the CDR3 is TGCAGTGCGGGGCCCTCACCCCTCCACTTT.

The chain employs TRBV11-2 and TRBJ2-2; D unclear. The V end lost 4 bases, the J end lost 0 bases, and 6 bases lay between the germline ends. Germline V gene data show CDR1 as SGHAT and CDR2 as FQNNGV. CDR3 length: 14 amino acids. CDR3 bases: TGTGCCAGCAGCTACGGTTCGAACACCGGGGAGCTGTTTTTT. It yields the protein CASSYGSNTGELFF.

The rearrangement links TRBV5-6 to TRBJ1-6, with D possibly being TRBD1 (6 bases). The CDR3 loop spans 14 amino acids. The V end lost 4 bases, the J end lost 5 bases, and 10 bases lay between the germline ends. Germline V gene lookup returns CDR1 SGHDT and CDR2 YYEEEE. The chain's CDR3 is CASSGQGNNSPLHF. CDR3 DNA sequence: TGTGCCAGCAGCGGCCAGGGGAATAATTCACCCCTCCACTTT.

V is TRBV29-1 and J is TRBJ2-3, with a possible D match to TRBD1 (5 bases). Germline values: CDR1 SQVTM, CDR2 ANQGSEA. The CDR3 loop spans 15 amino acids. The V and J ends lost 6 bases and 2 bases respectively, with 18 bases between them. For the CDR3, the DNA is TGCAGCGTCCGTCAGGGCCCCACCCTCACAGATACGCAGTATTTT. It is translated as CSVRQGPTLTDTQYF.

This CDR3 is CASNLIHQPQHF. The CDR3 bases are TGTGCCAGCAACCTGATCCATCAGCCCCAGCATTTT. The V call is TRBV2, the J call TRBJ1-5; D unclear. Trimming removed 7 bases at V and 5 bases at J, with 9 bases between. The CDR3 covers 12 residues. Germline lookup yields CDR1 SNHLY and CDR2 FYNNEI.

The chain is built from TRBV7-9 and TRBJ1-2; 11 bases are a match to TRBD1. The trim removed 5 bases at V and 4 bases at J, leaving 12 bases unmatched. Germline CDR1 reads SEHNR; CDR2 reads FQNEAQ (reference sequence). The CDR3 is 17 residues long. Here the CDR3 DNA reads TGTGCCAGCAGCCCCAGTGGGGGACAGGGGGTACCCTATGGCTACACCTTC. Protein: CASSPSGGQGVPYGYTF.

This chain connects TRBV18 to TRBJ2-7; no definite D call. V was trimmed by 2 bases and J by 3 bases, leaving 2 bases between them. Germline V lookup: CDR1 KGHSH, CDR2 LQKENI. This CDR3 comprises 11 residues. Here the CDR3 reads CASSPNYEQYF. CDR3 bases: TGTGCCAGCTCACCAAACTACGAGCAGTACTTC.

This chain uses TRBV2 with TRBJ2-2; 7 bases agree with TRBD1. V lost 0 bases to trimming and J lost 0 bases; unmatched junction nucleotides: 1. In germline, CDR1 is SNHLY, CDR2 FYNNEI. The CDR3 covers 16 residues. The CDR3 DNA is TGTGCCAGCAGTGAAGCTGGGACAGCGAACACCGGGGAGCTGTTTTTT. Translating gives CASSEAGTANTGELFF. Based on the CDR3 plus reference TRBV2 and TRBJ2-2, the full variable domain is EPEVTQTPSHQVTQMGQEVILRCVPISNHLYFYWYRQILGQKVEFLVSFYNNEISEKSEIFDDQFSVERPDGSNFTLKIRSTKLEDSAMYFCASSEAGTANTGELFFGEGSRLTVL.

The J gene is TRBJ2-2, the V gene TRBV6-1, with 9 positions matching TRBD1. J was trimmed by 5 bases and V by 2 bases; bases with no gene match: 21. In germline, CDR1 is MNHNS, CDR2 SASEGT. There are 21 residues in the CDR3. The CDR3 coding sequence is TGTGCCAGCAGTGAAATCTTACTAAACGTTTGGGACAGGGTTAGGACCGGGGAGCTGTTTTTT. Its protein product is CASSEILLNVWDRVRTGELFF.